Reported below is one T cell receptor beta chain. Antigen unknown. This CDR3 region has 17 residues. In germline, CDR1 is SGHVS, CDR2 FQNEAQ. Trimming took 4 bases from V and 3 from J; bases not matched to a gene: 11. This specimen belongs to a study of T cell responses to AZD1222 COVID-19 vaccine. Using immunoSEQ multiplex PCR, the repertoire was profiled, and TCRdb retains in-frame clones only, with some absent. This sample has fewer than 150,000 clones, with about nine tenths found just once. Study results and caveats: Unmutated variant regions reportedly attract nearly half of all spike-specific TCRs.

The V call is TRBV7-8, the J call TRBJ2-3; 9 bases align to TRBD1. The receptor was derived from an adult in good health. Sequencing used peripheral blood, obtained on day 0 of AZD1222 vaccination. This CDR3 is CASSSSTLTGGTDTQYF. In DNA form, the CDR3 reads TGTGCCAGCAGCTCCTCGACCTTGACAGGGGGAACAGATACGCAGTATTTT.